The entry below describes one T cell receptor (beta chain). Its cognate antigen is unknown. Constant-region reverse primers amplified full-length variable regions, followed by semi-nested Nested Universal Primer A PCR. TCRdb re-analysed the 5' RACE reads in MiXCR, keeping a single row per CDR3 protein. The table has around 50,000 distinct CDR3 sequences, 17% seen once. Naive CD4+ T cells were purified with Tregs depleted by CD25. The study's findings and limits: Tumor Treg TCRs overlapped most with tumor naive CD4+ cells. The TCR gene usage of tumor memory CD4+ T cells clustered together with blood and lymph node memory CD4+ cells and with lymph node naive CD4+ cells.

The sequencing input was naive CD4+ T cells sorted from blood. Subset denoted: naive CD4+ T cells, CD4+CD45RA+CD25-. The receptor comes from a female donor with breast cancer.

The CDR3 here is CASSRDRGGTDTQYF. Written as DNA, the CDR3 is TGCGCCAGCAGCCGGGACAGGGGTGGCACAGATACGCAGTATTTT. The chain combines TRBV5-1 with TRBJ2-3; TRBD1 matches 10 bases. J lost 1 base, V lost 4 bases, and 3 bases had no gene match. CDR1 and CDR2 from the germline V gene are SGHRS and YFSETQ. This CDR3 has 15 residues. The full variable domain, with the rest looked up from reference TRBV5-1 and TRBJ2-3, is KAGVTQTPRYLIKTRGQQVTLSCSPISGHRSVSWYQQTPGQGLQFLFEYFSETQRNKGNFPGRFSGRQFSNSRSEMNVSTLELGDSALYLCASSRDRGGTDTQYFGPGTRLTVL.